This T cell receptor (beta chain) was observed in a study of blood T cells in healthy people across ages. The wider study: Template switching captured about one barcoded beta molecule per two T cells. Study findings and constraints: Higher naive T cell percentage went strongly together with higher TCR beta diversity.

This clonotype has just a few counts. Its antigen is undetermined. It was with a sample-barcoded 5' primer and a J-beta primer mix that a second PCR of about 7 to 12 cycles was run. MiXCR was run by TCRdb on the 5' RACE reads, yielding one entry per CDR3 protein. The sample yields approximately 580,000 distinct CDR3 sequences, less than 25% seen once. These data were also filed under a second study, of T cells of mothers and their children. That source adds: Each child gave approximately 3.2 million TCR beta CDR3 reads (each mother, over 9 million).

The sample consisted of blood. The sequence came from a boy between 10 and 17 years old in good health.

This chain's CDR3 is CASRIREHEQYF. The DNA of the CDR3 is TGTGCCAGCAGGATTAGAGAACACGAGCAGTACTTC. The chain uses TRBV21-1 and TRBJ2-7. TRBV21-1 is marked as a pseudogene. CDR3 length: 12 amino acids.